The entry below describes one TCR beta chain. CDR1 is MGHRA and CDR2 is YSYEKL in the germline V gene. The CDR3 length is 13 residues. Losses at the gene ends were 2 bases for V and 11 bases for J; bases not matched to a gene: 7. The record originates from a study of OX40 agonist ivuxolimab in advanced cancers. Generated by immunoSEQ multiplex PCR, the TCRdb table keeps only in-frame clones and is missing some. The sample has about 43,000 clones; 70% to 90% are singletons. The receptor was derived from an adult with an advanced solid tumor such as melanoma, head and neck, liver or kidney cancer. The sample was CD4+ or CD8+ T cells sorted from blood, taken in a trial of the OX40 agonist ivuxolimab. The rearrangement links TRBV4-1 to TRBJ1-1, with 8 bases that match TRBD1. This chain's CDR3 is CASSQLTTGDAFF. The CDR3 region has the DNA TGCGCCAGCAGCCAACTAACGACAGGGGACGCTTTCTTT.